What follows is one T cell receptor (beta chain) and its context. Its antigen is currently unknown. The CDR3 has 17 amino acids. V shed 1 base and J 4 bases; nucleotides not matched to a gene: 9. Germline V lookup: CDR1 SGHRS, CDR2 YFSETQ. The source of the sample is a study of identical twins. Study conclusions and caveats: Invariant T cells like MAIT and iNKT could partly confound the zero-insertion analyses. Within monozygotic twins, out-of-frame TCR alpha sharing was underestimated by the models. Surplus twin overlap in beta out-of-frame sequences was less pronounced.

TCRdb re-called the 5' RACE reads with MiXCR, one entry per CDR3 protein. This sample carries about 530,000 distinct CDR3 sequences, roughly 15% of them seen once, and the ten largest clones take about 0.47%. These data also formed part of another study, on yellow fever vaccine responses in identical twins. This second study says: Reportedly, twins' vaccine T cell responses looked partly convergent and partly personalized.

This receptor was identified in a woman younger than 30 in good health. This chain links TRBV5-1 with TRBJ2-5; 11 bases line up with TRBD2. Sample: CD4+ T cells sorted from blood. Written as DNA, the CDR3 is TGCGCCAGCAGCTTGTTCCTAGCGGGGGGCGGTGGAGAGACCCAGTACTTC. Protein product: CASSLFLAGGGGETQYF. The full variable domain, completed using reference TRBV5-1 and TRBJ2-5, is KAGVTQTPRYLIKTRGQQVTLSCSPISGHRSVSWYQQTPGQGLQFLFEYFSETQRNKGNFPGRFSGRQFSNSRSEMNVSTLELGDSALYLCASSLFLAGGGGETQYFGPGTRLLVL.